This T cell receptor beta chain stems from a study of regulatory T cells in long-lasting Graves disease. The overall study: Over 5 years of antithyroid drugs plus positive TSH receptor antibodies defined persistent Graves' disease. Overall study results and limits: Favoring TRBV28, TRBJ1-2 and TRBJ2-5 was a feature seen in persistent disease. Reduced TCR diversity was observed in persistent Graves' patients versus newly diagnosed patients.

Sequencing libraries for TCR beta were prepared with iRepertoire HTBI primers and Arm-PCR of CDR3 regions. Via MiXCR, TCRdb re-called the multiplex PCR reads, giving one row per CDR3 protein. The table has a few hundred thousand distinct CDR3 sequences, around 20% seen once. Turning to this clonotype: The antigen is undetermined.

The time point denotes: persistent/refractory GD, antithyroid drugs over 5 years with positive TRAb. Researchers made the TCR library from RNA that was extracted from PBMCs. A volume of nine milliliters of peripheral blood was collected in EDTA tubes. This CDR3 has 18 amino acids. Germline V lookup: CDR1 SGHRS, CDR2 YFSETQ. The ends lost 4 bases at V and 3 bases at J; junction bases unmatched: 16. The chain is built from TRBV5-1 and TRBJ2-7; 10 bases match TRBD1. The clonotype originates from a female donor with Graves disease. Specimen: peripheral blood mononuclear cells (PBMCs), collected when the disease was refractory, from a patient treated with antithyroid drugs. The CDR3 region has the DNA TGCGCCAGCAGCCCCAGACGACAGGGGGCGCTTCCCTTCTACGAGCAGTACTTC. Translated: CASSPRRQGALPFYEQYF. Full variable domain (missing parts from reference TRBV5-1 and TRBJ2-7): KAGVTQTPRYLIKTRGQQVTLSCSPISGHRSVSWYQQTPGQGLQFLFEYFSETQRNKGNFPGRFSGRQFSNSRSEMNVSTLELGDSALYLCASSPRRQGALPFYEQYFGPGTRLTVT.